This is a list of T cell receptor beta chains from one sample in a study of cytomegalovirus exposure and HLA in healthy donors. Assay: immunoSEQ multiplex PCR; the TCRdb copy retains only in-frame clones and omits some. The table includes 180,000 or so clones, around 80% detected once. The sequenced sample consisted of PBMCs. All receptors derive from a man younger than 30 in good health and CMV-seronegative. Both conserved end residues are part of each CDR3. The D gene is left open where the match is weak. Only part of the rows carry a size: once, few, many, or a class if the clone is expanded.

D: -
J: TRBJ2-3
V: TRBV14
size: -
CDR3: CASSQGGRGDTQYF
DNA: TGTGCCAGCAGCCAAGGCGGTAGGGGAGATACGCAGTATTTT

D: -
J: TRBJ2-7
V: TRBV6-5
size: -
CDR3: CASTKTGSYYEQYF
DNA: TGTGCCAGCACTAAAACAGGATCCTACTACGAGCAGTACTTC

D: TRBD2
J: TRBJ2-3
V: TRBV4-3
size: once
CDR3: CASSQDPTGTSGNSDTQYF
DNA: TGCGCCAGCAGCCAAGATCCTACAGGGACTAGCGGGAACTCAGATACGCAGTATTTT

D: -
J: TRBJ2-1
V: TRBV5-6
size: -
CDR3: CASNSYYNEQFF
DNA: TGTGCCAGCAATAGCTACTACAATGAGCAGTTCTTC

D: TRBD1
J: TRBJ1-6
V: TRBV30
size: -
CDR3: CAWRDRQGPSSPLHF
DNA: TGTGCCTGGAGGGATAGACAGGGGCCCTCTTCACCCCTCCACTTT

D: -
J: TRBJ1-4
V: TRBV4-3
size: -
CDR3: CASSLGQQTNEKLFF
DNA: TGCGCCAGCAGCCTAGGACAGCAAACTAATGAAAAACTGTTTTTT

D: -
J: TRBJ1-1
V: TRBV10-3
size: -
CDR3: CAISPGVNTEAFF
DNA: TGTGCCATCAGTCCAGGGGTGAACACTGAAGCTTTCTTT

D: -
J: TRBJ1-6
V: TRBV9
size: -
CDR3: CASNTFPGPGGSPLHF
DNA: TGTGCCAGCAATACCTTTCCGGGCCCGGGGGGTTCACCCCTCCATTTT

D: TRBD1
J: TRBJ1-4
V: TRBV4-3
size: -
CDR3: CASSLTGTGGIKGEKLFF
DNA: TGCGCCAGCAGCCTTACCGGGACAGGGGGCATAAAGGGTGAAAAACTGTTTTTT

D: TRBD1
J: TRBJ2-7
V: TRBV7-7
size: -
CDR3: CASSLGQGTYEQYF
DNA: TGTGCTAGCAGCCTGGGACAGGGGACCTACGAGCAATACTTC

D: -
J: TRBJ1-2
V: TRBV5-1
size: -
CDR3: CASSFGNRGAIGYTF
DNA: TGCGCCAGCAGCTTTGGTAATCGGGGGGCTATTGGCTACACCTTC

D: -
J: TRBJ2-5
V: TRBV7-2
size: -
CDR3: CASSLGPTQYF
DNA: TGTGCCAGCAGCTTAGGGCCTACCCAGTACTTC

D: TRBD1
J: TRBJ1-5
V: TRBV5-1
size: once
CDR3: CASSSSTGTDYNQPQHF
DNA: TGCGCCAGCAGCTCAAGTACCGGGACAGACTACAATCAGCCCCAGCATTTT

D: TRBD2
J: TRBJ2-7
V: TRBV15
size: -
CDR3: CATSRDLGTSGSYEQYF
DNA: TGTGCCACCAGCAGAGATCTAGGGACTAGCGGCTCCTACGAGCAGTACTTC

D: TRBD1
J: TRBJ1-1
V: TRBV18
size: -
CDR3: CASFTRGANTEAFF
DNA: TGTGCCAGCTTCACCAGGGGGGCGAACACTGAAGCTTTCTTT

D: TRBD1
J: TRBJ2-5
V: TRBV6-5
size: -
CDR3: CASRNDRALGETQYF
DNA: TGTGCCAGCAGAAACGACAGGGCCCTCGGAGAGACCCAGTACTTC

D: TRBD1
J: TRBJ1-2
V: TRBV5-4
size: -
CDR3: CASSWGQGEVGGYTF
DNA: TGTGCCAGCAGCTGGGGACAGGGGGAAGTCGGTGGCTACACCTTC

D: -
J: TRBJ2-2
V: TRBV6-5
size: few
CDR3: CASSYSENPNTGELFF
DNA: TGTGCCAGCAGTTACTCTGAGAACCCGAACACCGGGGAGCTGTTTTTT

D: TRBD1
J: TRBJ1-1
V: TRBV30
size: -
CDR3: CAWSIRWTGQTEAFF
DNA: TGTGCCTGGAGTATACGGTGGACAGGGCAGACTGAAGCTTTCTTT

D: TRBD1
J: TRBJ1-2
V: TRBV18
size: -
CDR3: CASSPQGARGYTF
DNA: TGTGCCAGCTCACCACAGGGGGCCCGGGGCTACACCTTC

D: -
J: TRBJ2-5
V: TRBV30
size: -
CDR3: CAWSVWGSSAQETQYF
DNA: TGTGCCTGGAGTGTGTGGGGCTCTTCGGCCCAAGAGACCCAGTACTTC

D: TRBD2
J: TRBJ2-1
V: TRBV5-1
size: -
CDR3: CASSPGPLAENNEQFF
DNA: TGCGCCAGCAGCCCTGGTCCACTAGCGGAAAACAATGAGCAGTTCTTC

D: -
J: TRBJ2-7
V: TRBV6-6
size: -
CDR3: CASSYTRTGYEQYF
DNA: TGTGCCAGCAGTTACACACGGACGGGATACGAGCAGTACTTC

D: TRBD1
J: TRBJ1-6
V: TRBV5-5
size: -
CDR3: CASSSGRDRASPLHF
DNA: TGTGCCAGCAGCTCGGGAAGGGACAGGGCCTCACCCCTCCACTTT

D: TRBD2
J: TRBJ2-7
V: TRBV6-5
size: few
CDR3: CASSYSIAGGHEQYF
DNA: TGTGCCAGCAGTTACTCCATAGCGGGGGGCCACGAGCAGTACTTC

D: TRBD1
J: TRBJ2-7
V: TRBV19
size: -
CDR3: CASSMDRSSYEQYF
DNA: TGTGCCAGTAGTATGGACAGGAGCTCCTACGAGCAGTACTTC

D: -
J: TRBJ1-2
V: TRBV6-5
size: -
CDR3: CASSRVEGTNYGYPF
DNA: TGTGCCAGCAGCCGGGTGGAAGGGACAAACTATGGCTACCCCTTC

D: TRBD1
J: TRBJ1-1
V: TRBV19
size: -
CDR3: CASSRTGGNRAAFF
DNA: TGTGCCAGTAGCCGGACAGGTGGGAATCGGGCAGCTTTCTTT